A single sample is the source of the 9 T cell receptor beta chains below, sequenced in a study of Graves' ophthalmopathy and Graves' hyperthyroidism. For repertoire sequencing, the TCR beta CDR3 regions were amplified from RNA transcripts. An initial RT-PCR round employing HTBI primers preceded a second-round multiplex PCR. TCRdb re-called the multiplex PCR reads with MiXCR, one entry per CDR3 protein. The sample lists 580,000 or so distinct CDR3 sequences, under 40% occurring once. Material: peripheral blood or thyroid tissue (not recorded which). These TCRs come from an adult man with Graves' hyperthyroidism.

This clonotype was detected only a few times. The rearrangement joins TRBV7-2 to TRBJ1-2; a weak D match, TRBD1 (5 bases). The CDR3 is 15 residues long. Trimming took off 6 bases at V and 8 bases at J, with 22 bases between the two ends. Germline values: CDR1 SGHTA, CDR2 FQGNSA. The CDR3 region is CASRPVSGPSSGYTF. CDR3 sequence (DNA): TGTGCCAGCAGGCCGGTCTCAGGGCCTTCCTCCGGCTACACCTTC.

As for this clonotype: One junction end disagrees with the germline gene, perhaps due to a read error. The chain is built from TRBV7-6 and TRBJ2-7, with 14 nucleotides matching TRBD2. Germline V CDR1 and CDR2: SGHVS, FNYEAQ. The CDR3 runs 14 residues. CDR3 residues: CASSPGLAGGEQHF. CDR3 bases: TGTGCCAGCAGCCCCGGACTAGCGGGAGGCGAGCAGCACTTC.

This clonotype was detected ten times or more. The gene calls are TRBV29-1 and TRBJ1-5, with 8 bases aligning to TRBD1. This CDR3 spans 13 amino acids. V was clipped by 6 bases and J by 6 bases; unmatched bases: 7. Germline assignment: CDR1 SQVTM and CDR2 ANQGSEA. The CDR3 bases are TGCAGCGTCTCCGGACAGGGAGGTCAGCCCCAGCATTTT. Its protein is CSVSGQGGQPQHF.

In this sample, this clonotype turned up many times. V and J are TRBV5-6 and TRBJ2-5; TRBD1 might be the D (5 bases). Germline V gene lookup returns CDR1 SGHDT and CDR2 YYEEEE. Trimming took 4 bases from V and 0 from J, leaving 10 bases between them. This CDR3 contains 14 residues. The CDR3 DNA reads TGTGCCAGCAGCCCTGACAGAGACCAAGAGACCCAGTACTTC. It translates to CASSPDRDQETQYF.

This clonotype occurred once. The chain recombines TRBV20-1 with TRBJ2-5; 7 bases fit TRBD1. The trim removed 1 base at V and 6 bases at J, leaving 5 bases unmatched. Germline-derived CDR1 and CDR2 are DFQATT and SNEGSKA (reference sequence). The CDR3 has 13 residues. The CDR3 nucleotides read TGCAGTGCTAGAGCGGGACAGCCAAAGACCCAGTACTTC. Protein: CSARAGQPKTQYF.

The chain employs TRBV7-9 and TRBJ1-1; D is perhaps TRBD1 (6 bases). The CDR3 loop spans 17 amino acids. V was trimmed by 2 bases and J by 4 bases, leaving 20 bases between them. Germline V gene lookup returns CDR1 SEHNR and CDR2 FQNEAQ (reference sequence). CDR3 protein: CASSLTTLAGGGTEAFF. DNA for the CDR3: TGTGCCAGCAGCTTAACTACCCTAGCGGGAGGGGGCACTGAAGCTTTCTTT. The whole variable domain, filled in from reference TRBV7-9 and TRBJ1-1, reads DTGVSQNPRHKITKRGQNVTFRCDPISEHNRLYWYRQTLGQGPEFLTYFQNEAQLEKSRLLSDRFSAERPKGSFSTLEIQRTEQGDSAMYLCASSLTTLAGGGTEAFFGQGTRLTVV.

This clonotype came up many times. The V gene is TRBV7-9, the J gene TRBJ1-4; D unclear. Germline V lookup: CDR1 SEHNR, CDR2 FQNEAQ (reference sequence). V was cut by 0 bases and J by 8 bases, with 10 bases left in between. This CDR3 region has 14 residues. As DNA, the CDR3 is TGTGCCAGCAGCTTAGCGTCGGGCCTCGAAAAACTGTTTTTT. This translates into CASSLASGLEKLFF.

This clonotype was seen ten or more times. This chain joins TRBV7-9 and TRBJ2-7; D is ambiguous. This CDR3 region has 12 residues. With 5 bases removed from V and 1 base from J, the gap between germline ends came to 6 bases. CDR1 and CDR2 from the germline V gene are SEHNR and FQNEAQ (reference sequence). The CDR3 DNA sequence: TGTGCCAGCAGCCAAGAGTCCTACGAGCAGTACTTC. Its protein product is CASSQESYEQYF.

As for this clonotype: One end of the junction varies from germline; a read error may be responsible. The chain joins TRBV7-3 to TRBJ2-7, with D perhaps TRBD2 (5 bases). The CDR3 is 15 amino acids. Germline CDR1 SGHTA, CDR2 FQGTGA. The CDR3 DNA reads TGCGCCAGCAGCTCCTATTTGGACTTGGACTACGAGCAGTACTTC. Its protein product is CASSSYLDLDYEQYF.